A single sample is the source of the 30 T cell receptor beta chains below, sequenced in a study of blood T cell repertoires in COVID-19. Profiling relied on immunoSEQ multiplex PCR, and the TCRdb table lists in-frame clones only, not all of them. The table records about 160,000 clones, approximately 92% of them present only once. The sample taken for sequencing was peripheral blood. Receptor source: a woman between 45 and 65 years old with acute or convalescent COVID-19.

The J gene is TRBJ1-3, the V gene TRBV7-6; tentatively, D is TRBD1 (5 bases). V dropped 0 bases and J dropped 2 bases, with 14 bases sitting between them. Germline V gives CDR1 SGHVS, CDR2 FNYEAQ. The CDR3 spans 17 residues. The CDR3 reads CASSLAPFSGPGNTIYF. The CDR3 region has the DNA TGTGCCAGCAGCTTAGCGCCTTTTTCAGGGCCTGGAAACACCATATATTTT. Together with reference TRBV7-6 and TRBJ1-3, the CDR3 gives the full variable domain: GAGVSQSPRYKVTKRGQDVALRCDPISGHVSLYWYRQALGQGPEFLTYFNYEAQQDKSGLPNDRFSAERPEGSISTLTIQRTEQRDSAMYRCASSLAPFSGPGNTIYFGEGSWLTVV.

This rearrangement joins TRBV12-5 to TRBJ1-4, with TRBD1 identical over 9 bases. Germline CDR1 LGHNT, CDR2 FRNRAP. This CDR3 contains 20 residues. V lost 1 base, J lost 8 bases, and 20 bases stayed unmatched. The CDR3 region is CASGLEIGQGQLPEGEKLFF. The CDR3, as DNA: TGTGCTAGTGGTTTGGAAATAGGACAGGGGCAATTACCCGAGGGAGAAAAACTGTTTTTT.

The CDR3, as DNA: TGTGCCGGAAGACGGGTGGAGGAGACCCAGTACTTC. Its protein product is CAGRRVEETQYF. The chain recombines TRBV7-9 with TRBJ2-5; no clear D. CDR1 is SEHNR and CDR2 is FQNEAQ in the germline V gene (reference sequence). CDR3 length: 12 residues. V was pared by 11 bases and J by 5 bases, with 15 bases between. Using reference TRBV7-9 and TRBJ2-5 for the parts outside the CDR3, the full variable domain is DTGVSQNPRHKITKRGQNVTFRCDPISEHNRLYWYRQTLGQGPEFLTYFQNEAQLEKSRLLSDRFSAERPKGSFSTLEIQRTEQGDSAMYLCAGRRVEETQYFGPGTRLLVL.

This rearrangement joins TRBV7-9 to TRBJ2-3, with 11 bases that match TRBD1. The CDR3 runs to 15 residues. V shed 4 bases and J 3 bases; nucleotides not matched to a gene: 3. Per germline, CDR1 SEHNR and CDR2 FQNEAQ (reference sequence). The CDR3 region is CASSSWDRGTDTQYF. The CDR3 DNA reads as TGTGCCAGCAGCTCCTGGGACAGGGGGACAGATACGCAGTATTTT.

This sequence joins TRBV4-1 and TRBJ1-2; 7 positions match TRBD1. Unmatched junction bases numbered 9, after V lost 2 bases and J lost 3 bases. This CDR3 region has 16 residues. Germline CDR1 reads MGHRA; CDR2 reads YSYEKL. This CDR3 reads CASSQPRQGGDYGYTF. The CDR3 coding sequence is TGCGCCAGCAGCCAACCCAGACAGGGAGGTGACTATGGCTACACCTTC.

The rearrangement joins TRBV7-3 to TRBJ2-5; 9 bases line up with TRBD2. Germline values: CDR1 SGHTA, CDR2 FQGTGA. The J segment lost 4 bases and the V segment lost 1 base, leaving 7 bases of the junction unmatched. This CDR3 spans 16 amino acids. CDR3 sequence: CASSLNGLAGLETQYF. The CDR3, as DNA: TGTGCCAGCAGCTTAAATGGCCTAGCGGGACTAGAGACCCAGTACTTC.

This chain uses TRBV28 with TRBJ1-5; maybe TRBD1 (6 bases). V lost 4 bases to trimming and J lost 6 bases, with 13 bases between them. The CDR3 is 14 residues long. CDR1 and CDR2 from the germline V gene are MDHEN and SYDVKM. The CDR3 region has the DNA TGTGCCAGCAGTTCTCAGGGGTCGGGTCAGCCCCAGCATTTT. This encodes CASSSQGSGQPQHF.

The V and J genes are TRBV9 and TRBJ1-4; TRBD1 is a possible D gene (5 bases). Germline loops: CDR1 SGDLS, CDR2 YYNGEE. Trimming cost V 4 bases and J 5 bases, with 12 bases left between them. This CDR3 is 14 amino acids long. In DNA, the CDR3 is TGTGCCAGCAGCAGGGGTCAGGTGAATGAAAAACTGTTTTTT. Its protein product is CASSRGQVNEKLFF.

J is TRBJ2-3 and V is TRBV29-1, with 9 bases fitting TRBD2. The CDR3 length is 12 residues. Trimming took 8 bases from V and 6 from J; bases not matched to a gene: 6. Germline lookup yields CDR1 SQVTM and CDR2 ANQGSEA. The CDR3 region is CSCGGAGDTQYF. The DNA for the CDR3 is TGCAGCTGCGGGGGGGCAGGCGATACGCAGTATTTT.

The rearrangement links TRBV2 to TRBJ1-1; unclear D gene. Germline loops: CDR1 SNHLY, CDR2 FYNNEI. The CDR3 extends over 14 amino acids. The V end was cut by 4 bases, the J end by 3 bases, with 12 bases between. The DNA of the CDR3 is TGTGCCAGCAGTGTGGGCCCTAAGGACACTGAAGCTTTCTTT. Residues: CASSVGPKDTEAFF.

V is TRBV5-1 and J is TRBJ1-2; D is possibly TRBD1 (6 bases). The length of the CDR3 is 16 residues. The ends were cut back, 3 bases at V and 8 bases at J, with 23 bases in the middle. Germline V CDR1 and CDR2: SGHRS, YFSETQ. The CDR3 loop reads CASSSAPDSTSSGYTF. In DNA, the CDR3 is TGCGCCAGCAGCTCAGCCCCGGACAGCACCTCCTCGGGCTACACCTTC.

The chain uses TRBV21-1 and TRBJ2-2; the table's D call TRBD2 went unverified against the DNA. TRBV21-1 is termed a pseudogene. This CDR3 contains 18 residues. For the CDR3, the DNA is TGTGCCAGCACCCCCGCCGAAGGGAGGTTGTGGAACACCGGGGAGCTGTTTTTT. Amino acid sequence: CASTPAEGRLWNTGELFF.

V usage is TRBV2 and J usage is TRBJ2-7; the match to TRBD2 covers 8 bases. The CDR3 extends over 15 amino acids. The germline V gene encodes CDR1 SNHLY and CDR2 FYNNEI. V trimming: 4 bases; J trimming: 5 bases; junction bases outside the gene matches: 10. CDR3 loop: CASSGRRTSTHEQYF. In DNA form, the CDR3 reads TGTGCCAGCAGTGGTAGGAGGACTAGCACCCACGAGCAGTACTTC. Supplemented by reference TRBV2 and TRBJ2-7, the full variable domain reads EPEVTQTPSHQVTQMGQEVILRCVPISNHLYFYWYRQILGQKVEFLVSFYNNEISEKSEIFDDQFSVERPDGSNFTLKIRSTKLEDSAMYFCASSGRRTSTHEQYFGPGTRLTVT.

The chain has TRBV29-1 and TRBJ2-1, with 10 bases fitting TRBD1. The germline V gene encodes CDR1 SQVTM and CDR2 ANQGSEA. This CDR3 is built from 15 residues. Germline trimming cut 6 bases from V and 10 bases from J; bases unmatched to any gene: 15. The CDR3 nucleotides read TGCAGCGTCAACCCGTTGACAGGGGGCTGGGGAGAGCAGTTCTTC. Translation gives CSVNPLTGGWGEQFF.

The CDR3 nucleotides are TGCGCCAGCAGCCAAGCTTACAGGGGGGCAGATACGCAGTATTTT. Residues: CASSQAYRGADTQYF. The rearrangement links TRBV4-1 to TRBJ2-3; 8 positions agree with TRBD1. From germline, CDR1 is MGHRA and CDR2 YSYEKL. Trimming cost V 1 base and J 4 bases; bases outside gene matches: 4. The CDR3 is 15 residues long.

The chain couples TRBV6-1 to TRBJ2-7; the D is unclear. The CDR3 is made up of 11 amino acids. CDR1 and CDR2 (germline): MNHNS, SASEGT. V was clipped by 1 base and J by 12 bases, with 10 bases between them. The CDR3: CASSEGPPRYF. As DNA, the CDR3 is TGTGCCAGCAGTGAAGGGCCCCCCCGGTACTTC.

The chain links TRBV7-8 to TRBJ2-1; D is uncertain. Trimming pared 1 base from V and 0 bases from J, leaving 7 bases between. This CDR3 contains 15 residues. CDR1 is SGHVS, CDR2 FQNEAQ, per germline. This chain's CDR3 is CASSLVERSYNEQFF. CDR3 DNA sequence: TGTGCCAGCAGCTTAGTAGAACGCTCCTACAATGAGCAGTTCTTC.

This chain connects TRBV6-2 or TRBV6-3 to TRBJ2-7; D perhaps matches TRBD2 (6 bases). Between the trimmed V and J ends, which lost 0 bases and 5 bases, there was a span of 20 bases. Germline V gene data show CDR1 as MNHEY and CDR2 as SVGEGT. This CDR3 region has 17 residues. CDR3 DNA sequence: TGTGCCAGCAGTTACTCGCTCAGGATCGGGGGACTTGACGAGCAGTACTTC. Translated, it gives CASSYSLRIGGLDEQYF.

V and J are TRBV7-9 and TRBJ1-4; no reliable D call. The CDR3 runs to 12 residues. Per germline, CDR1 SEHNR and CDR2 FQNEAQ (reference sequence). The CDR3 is CAHGASNEKLFF. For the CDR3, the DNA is TGTGCGCACGGAGCCTCCAATGAAAAACTGTTTTTT.

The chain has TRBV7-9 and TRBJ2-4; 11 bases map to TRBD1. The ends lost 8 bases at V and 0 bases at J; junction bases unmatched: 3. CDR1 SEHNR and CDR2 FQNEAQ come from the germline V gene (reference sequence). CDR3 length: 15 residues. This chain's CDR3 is CASSGQGVAKNIQYF. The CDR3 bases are TGTGCCAGCTCGGGACAGGGGGTAGCCAAAAACATTCAGTACTTC.

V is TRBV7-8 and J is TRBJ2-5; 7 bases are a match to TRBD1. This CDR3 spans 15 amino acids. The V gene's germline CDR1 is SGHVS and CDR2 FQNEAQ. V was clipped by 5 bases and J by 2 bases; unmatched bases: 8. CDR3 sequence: CASSAVPGQQETQYF. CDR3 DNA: TGTGCCAGCAGCGCCGTCCCGGGACAGCAAGAGACCCAGTACTTC.

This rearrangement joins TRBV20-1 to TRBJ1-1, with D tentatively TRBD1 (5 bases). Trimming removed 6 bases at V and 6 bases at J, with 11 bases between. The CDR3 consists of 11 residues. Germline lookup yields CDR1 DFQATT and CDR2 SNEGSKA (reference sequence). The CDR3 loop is CSATRVPEAFF. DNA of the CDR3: TGCAGTGCAACCAGGGTCCCTGAAGCTTTCTTT.

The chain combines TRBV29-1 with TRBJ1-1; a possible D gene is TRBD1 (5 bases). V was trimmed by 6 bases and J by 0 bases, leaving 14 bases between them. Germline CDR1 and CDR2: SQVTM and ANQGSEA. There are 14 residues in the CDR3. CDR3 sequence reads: CSVITGLLNTEAFF. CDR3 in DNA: TGCAGCGTCATCACGGGACTCCTGAACACTGAAGCTTTCTTT.

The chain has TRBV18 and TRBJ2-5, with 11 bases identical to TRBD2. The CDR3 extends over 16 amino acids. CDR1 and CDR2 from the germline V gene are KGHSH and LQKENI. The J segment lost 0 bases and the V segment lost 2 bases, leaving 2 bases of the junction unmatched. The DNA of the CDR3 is TGTGCCAGCTCACCATTAGCGGGGGGGAACCAAGAGACCCAGTACTTC. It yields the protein CASSPLAGGNQETQYF.

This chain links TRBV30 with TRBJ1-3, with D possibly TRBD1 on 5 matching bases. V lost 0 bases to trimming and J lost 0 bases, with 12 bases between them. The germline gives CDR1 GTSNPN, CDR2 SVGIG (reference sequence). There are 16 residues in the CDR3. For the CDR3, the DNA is TGTGCCTGGAGTGTAGTCGGGGGTTACTCTGGAAACACCATATATTTT. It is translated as CAWSVVGGYSGNTIYF.

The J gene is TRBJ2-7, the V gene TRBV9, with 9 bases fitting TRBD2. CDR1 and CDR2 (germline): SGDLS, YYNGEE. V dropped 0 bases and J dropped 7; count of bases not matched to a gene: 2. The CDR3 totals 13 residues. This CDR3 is CASSVDLAGEQYF. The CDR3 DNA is TGTGCCAGCAGCGTAGACCTAGCGGGGGAGCAGTACTTC.

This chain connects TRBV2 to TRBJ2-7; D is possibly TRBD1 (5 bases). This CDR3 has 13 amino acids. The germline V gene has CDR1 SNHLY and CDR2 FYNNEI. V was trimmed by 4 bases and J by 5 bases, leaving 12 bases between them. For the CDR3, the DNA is TGTGCCAGCAGTGTGACAGTAGGAGACGAGCAGTACTTC. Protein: CASSVTVGDEQYF.

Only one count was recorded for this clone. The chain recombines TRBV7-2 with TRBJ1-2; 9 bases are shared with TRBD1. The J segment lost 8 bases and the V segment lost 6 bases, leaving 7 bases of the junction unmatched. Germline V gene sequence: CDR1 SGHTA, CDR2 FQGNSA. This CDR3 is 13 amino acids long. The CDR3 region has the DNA TGTGCCAGCAGTCCGGACAGGGGTGAGGGCTACACCTTC. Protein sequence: CASSPDRGEGYTF. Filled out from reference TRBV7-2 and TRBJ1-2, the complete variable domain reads GAGVSQSPSNKVTEKGKDVELRCDPISGHTALYWYRQSLGQGLEFLIYFQGNSAPDKSGLPSDRFSAERTGGSVSTLTIQRTQQEDSAVYLCASSPDRGEGYTFGSGTRLTVV.

The CDR3 nucleotides are TGTGCCAGCAGGCGTGGAGGGGAGGTCTACGAGCAGTACTTC. This gives the protein CASRRGGEVYEQYF. The chain employs TRBV28 and TRBJ2-7; possible D gene TRBD2, 6 bases. Germline CDR1 and CDR2: MDHEN and SYDVKM. The V end was cut by 6 bases, the J end by 3 bases, with 15 bases between. This CDR3 has 14 residues.

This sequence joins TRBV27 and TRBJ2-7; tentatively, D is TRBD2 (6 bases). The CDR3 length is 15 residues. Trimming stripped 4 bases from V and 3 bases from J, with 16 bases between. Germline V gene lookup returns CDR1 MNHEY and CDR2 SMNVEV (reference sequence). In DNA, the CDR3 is TGTGCCAGCAGTTCACCCCTAGCGAGTGGCTACGAGCAGTACTTC. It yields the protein CASSSPLASGYEQYF.